These 15 T cell receptor beta chains originate from one sample sequenced in a study of blood T cell repertoires in COVID-19. Clones were sequenced by immunoSEQ multiplex PCR, and TCRdb holds only the in-frame ones, with some missing. The table lists just over 150,000 clones, around 91% of them singletons. Sequenced material: peripheral blood. These receptors were obtained from a woman in her forties with acute or convalescent COVID-19.

The chain combines TRBV6-1 with TRBJ1-2; the D gene is possibly TRBD1 (5 bases). Germline V gene lookup returns CDR1 MNHNS and CDR2 SASEGT. The CDR3 runs 13 residues. V lost 2 bases and J lost 8, with 12 bases in between. The CDR3 region has the DNA TGTGCCAGCAGTGAATTGGCAGGGAGGGGCTACACCTTC. Protein product: CASSELAGRGYTF.

This chain links TRBV6-5 with TRBJ2-2; 7 nucleotides match TRBD2. The J segment lost 2 bases and the V segment lost 6 bases, leaving 3 bases of the junction unmatched. Germline assignment: CDR1 MNHEY and CDR2 SVGAGI. CDR3 length equals 14 residues. This chain's CDR3 is CASRTSTNTGELFF. The CDR3 coding sequence is TGTGCCAGCAGGACTAGCACTAACACCGGGGAGCTGTTTTTT.

The CDR3 DNA sequence: TGTGCCAGCAGTCGGGACAGGGCGAGCAATCAGCCCCAGCATTTT. Its protein is CASSRDRASNQPQHF. This sequence joins TRBV6-5 and TRBJ1-5, with 9 bases that match TRBD1. The CDR3 has 15 residues. Trimming at V came to 5 bases and at J to 1 base, leaving 3 bases not matched to a gene. From germline, CDR1 is MNHEY and CDR2 SVGAGI.

V usage is TRBV6-4 and J usage is TRBJ2-1, with D tentatively TRBD1 (5 bases). The CDR3 covers 13 residues. Per the germline V gene, CDR1 is MRHNA and CDR2 is SNTAGT. V was trimmed by 5 bases and J by 4 bases, leaving 9 bases between them. The CDR3 sequence: CASSPDRYNEQFF. The CDR3 DNA is TGTGCCAGCAGTCCCGACAGATACAATGAGCAGTTCTTC.

The chain is built from TRBV18 and TRBJ2-3, with D possibly TRBD2 on 5 matching bases. Germline CDR1 and CDR2: KGHSH and LQKENI. The V end was cut by 2 bases, the J end by 6 bases, with 18 bases between. This CDR3 has 16 amino acids. CDR3 amino acids: CASSPMPAAGGDTQYF. In DNA, the CDR3 is TGTGCCAGCTCACCAATGCCAGCGGCTGGTGGGGATACGCAGTATTTT.

V usage is TRBV9 and J usage is TRBJ2-3, with D maybe TRBD2 (5 bases). The CDR3 runs 15 residues. Germline loops: CDR1 SGDLS, CDR2 YYNGEE. V lost 1 base, J lost 3 bases, and 12 bases lay in between. CDR3 sequence: CASSVSLGDTDTQYF. CDR3 nucleotide sequence: TGTGCCAGCAGCGTATCCCTCGGGGATACAGATACGCAGTATTTT.

This clone was seen once. This chain links TRBV6-1 with TRBJ1-4, with a weak D call TRBD1 (6 bases). V dropped 2 bases and J dropped 8 bases, with 12 bases sitting between them. The CDR3 is 14 residues long. The V gene's germline CDR1 is MNHNS and CDR2 SASEGT. The CDR3 DNA reads as TGTGCCAGCAGTGAAAACAGGGTGAGCGAAAAACTGTTTTTT. Translated: CASSENRVSEKLFF.

The chain links TRBV24-1 to TRBJ2-3, with 13 bases lining up with TRBD2. CDR3 length: 17 residues. Germline V lookup: CDR1 KGHDR, CDR2 SFDVKD. Trimming cost V 4 bases and J 2 bases; bases outside gene matches: 5. The CDR3 nucleotides are TGTGCCACCAGTGACCTACTAGCGGGAGGGGACACAGATACGCAGTATTTT. Amino acid sequence: CATSDLLAGGDTDTQYF.

V and J are TRBV24-1 and TRBJ1-2, with 8 bases lining up with TRBD1. The germline CDR1 and CDR2 sequences are KGHDR and SFDVKD. The ends lost 7 bases at V and 5 bases at J; junction bases unmatched: 8. This CDR3 comprises 14 residues. The CDR3 coding sequence is TGTGCCACCAGCGCTTCAGGGGGCGAGTATGGCTACACCTTC. The encoded protein is CATSASGGEYGYTF.

J is TRBJ2-7 and V is TRBV4-1, with D maybe TRBD2 (7 bases). CDR3 length equals 16 residues. Trimming took off 0 bases at V and 6 bases at J, with 18 bases between the two ends. Germline V gene data show CDR1 as MGHRA and CDR2 as YSYEKL. In DNA form, the CDR3 reads TGCGCCAGCAGCCAAGACCGGGGGGCACAGCGGGCCGAGCAGTACTTC. It specifies CASSQDRGAQRAEQYF.

The chain joins TRBV10-3 to TRBJ1-4; D is perhaps TRBD1 (5 bases). Trimming left V 3 bases short and J 7 bases short, with 15 bases between. Germline lookup yields CDR1 ENHRY and CDR2 SYGVKD. The CDR3 length is 15 residues. In DNA, the CDR3 is TGTGCCATCAGTGAAGGGGTCAGGGCTTCTGAAAAACTGTTTTTT. It translates to CAISEGVRASEKLFF.

V is TRBV11-3 and J is TRBJ2-7, with a tentative D call TRBD1 (6 bases). The V gene's germline CDR1 is SGHNT and CDR2 YENEEA. This CDR3 comprises 13 residues. The V gene lost 3 bases and the J gene lost 9 bases, with 15 bases spanning the gap. The CDR3 DNA follows: TGTGCCAGCAGCTTCACGACAGGTCTCGGGCAGTACTTC. It translates to CASSFTTGLGQYF.

This chain uses TRBV27 with TRBJ2-7; 8 bases fit TRBD1. Trimming at V came to 5 bases and at J to 2 bases, leaving 8 bases not matched to a gene. The CDR3 sequence is 15 residues long. Per germline, CDR1 MNHEY and CDR2 SMNVEV (reference sequence). The CDR3 DNA follows: TGTGCCAGCAGTGCGGGGACAGGTTCGACCTACGAGCAGTACTTC. It is translated as CASSAGTGSTYEQYF.

The V gene is TRBV29-1, the J gene TRBJ2-7; TRBD2 matches 7 bases. Germline V gene sequence: CDR1 SQVTM, CDR2 ANQGSEA. This CDR3 comprises 13 residues. V shed 5 bases and J 2 bases; nucleotides not matched to a gene: 6. The CDR3 is CSVTLANPYEQYF. In nucleotides, the CDR3 is TGCAGCGTTACACTAGCGAACCCCTACGAGCAGTACTTC.

CDR3: CAISESHSGGVKPQHF. The CDR3 region has the DNA TGTGCCATCAGTGAGTCTCATTCCGGCGGCGTTAAGCCCCAGCATTTT. The V call is TRBV10-3, the J call TRBJ1-5, with no clear D. The CDR3 covers 16 residues. CDR1 ENHRY and CDR2 SYGVKD come from the germline V gene. V gave up 0 bases and J gave up 8 bases, with 17 bases separating them.